The present T cell receptor (beta chain) was sequenced within a study of PD-1 blockade in classical Hodgkin lymphoma. Time point here: cycle 4 day 1 (C4D1), after 6 weeks of nivolumab. Each and every patient relapsed after autologous stem cell transplantation, and patients got differing brentuximab vedotin exposure. Some clones are missing from TCRdb's copy, which holds only in-frame ones; the method was immunoSEQ multiplex PCR. The table shows about 51,000 clones, with 60% to 80% occurring only once. Regarding the study as a whole: Whatever underlies the repertoire differences (possibly disease activity or prior therapy) remains undefined.

As to this clone: The antigen remains undetermined.

This receptor was obtained from a human donor with classical Hodgkin lymphoma. The source material was peripheral blood mononuclear cells (PBMCs), sampled before the fourth cycle of nivolumab.

The CDR3 bases are TGTGCCAGCTCACTCTTCACAGGGGGAGATTCACCCCTCCACTTT. This encodes CASSLFTGGDSPLHF. The chain uses TRBV18 and TRBJ1-6, with TRBD1 identical over 8 bases. Germline V lookup: CDR1 KGHSH, CDR2 LQKENI. The CDR3 sequence is 15 residues long. V shed 4 bases and J 8 bases; nucleotides not matched to a gene: 7. Looking up the rest from reference TRBV18 and TRBJ1-6 gives the full variable domain: NAGVMQNPRHLVRRRGQEARLRCSPMKGHSHVYWYRQLPEEGLKFMVYLQKENIIDESGMPKERFSAEFPKEGPSILRIQQVVRGDSAAYFCASSLFTGGDSPLHFGNGTRLTVT.